A single sample is the source of the 19 T cell receptor beta chains below, sequenced in a study of shared clonotypes between healthy human individuals. Sequencing used immunoSEQ multiplex PCR; TCRdb keeps in-frame clones, though not all of them. The data contain over a million clones, roughly 95% of them seen just once; the ten biggest clones take up roughly 1.2%. Material: naive CD4+ T cells sorted from blood. Subset specified: CD45RA+ positively selected. These receptors were obtained from a young man in good health.

The chain carries TRBV19 and TRBJ2-3, with a tentative D call TRBD2 (5 bases). Trimming shortened V by 5 bases and J by 3 bases, and 21 bases separated the two germline ends. The CDR3 has 17 residues. Germline CDR1 LNHDA, CDR2 SQIVND (reference sequence). The chain's CDR3 is CASSLRSPGIGTDTQYF. In DNA form, the CDR3 reads TGTGCCAGTAGTCTAAGGTCTCCGGGGATAGGGACAGATACGCAGTATTTT.

CDR3 nucleotides: TGTGCCAGCGATGCGGGGGGATCGGGGACCCAGTACTTC. Amino acids: CASDAGGSGTQYF. The gene calls are TRBV28 and TRBJ2-5; 8 nucleotides agree with TRBD2. Germline CDR1 is MDHEN and CDR2 is SYDVKM. V was clipped by 8 bases and J by 7 bases; unmatched bases: 9. This CDR3 comprises 13 residues.

V is TRBV7-2 and J is TRBJ2-5; D is perhaps TRBD2 (6 bases). The CDR3 runs to 14 residues. V lost 4 bases, J lost 1 base, and 10 bases lay in between. The germline V gene encodes CDR1 SGHTA and CDR2 FQGNSA. The CDR3, as DNA: TGTGCCAGCAGCTACCGGACTACCCAAGAGACCCAGTACTTC. This gives the protein CASSYRTTQETQYF.

The rearrangement uses TRBV10-3 and TRBJ1-5; perhaps TRBD1 as D (6 bases). The CDR3 runs to 15 residues. V lost 3 bases and J lost 2, with 11 bases in between. Per the germline V gene, CDR1 is ENHRY and CDR2 is SYGVKD. CDR3 sequence (DNA): TGTGCCATCAGTGATGGGGGGCAAGGCAATCAGCCCCAGCATTTT. Its protein is CAISDGGQGNQPQHF.

The V gene is TRBV5-1, the J gene TRBJ2-5; the match to TRBD1 covers 7 bases. Germline lookup yields CDR1 SGHRS and CDR2 YFSETQ. Trimming cost V 0 bases and J 3 bases; bases outside gene matches: 5. The CDR3 runs 15 residues. The CDR3 nucleotides are TGCGCCAGCAGCTTGGCCTGGCAGGGGGAAGAGACCCAGTACTTC. It encodes CASSLAWQGEETQYF.

The chain carries TRBV30 and TRBJ1-2, with D tentatively TRBD1 (5 bases). This CDR3 region has 12 residues. CDR1 and CDR2 from the germline V gene are GTSNPN and SVGIG (reference sequence). The V and J ends lost 4 bases and 4 bases respectively, with 10 bases between them. The CDR3 loop is CAWIRGAYGYTF. The CDR3 nucleotides read TGTGCCTGGATAAGGGGCGCCTATGGCTACACCTTC.

The rearrangement uses TRBV5-8 and TRBJ1-1; D is unresolved. The CDR3 loop spans 13 amino acids. From germline, CDR1 is SGHTS and CDR2 YDEGEE. V lost 1 base, J lost 4 bases, and 8 bases lay in between. The CDR3 bases are TGTGCCAGCAGCTTGCTTCGGGTCACTGAAGCTTTCTTT. Protein product: CASSLLRVTEAFF.

This chain joins TRBV5-4 and TRBJ2-5; 7 bases are shared with TRBD2. V dropped 4 bases and J dropped 3; count of bases not matched to a gene: 9. This CDR3 spans 15 amino acids. Germline CDR1 and CDR2: SGHNT and YYREEE (reference sequence). CDR3 in DNA: TGTGCCAGCAGCCCGGGACTACAAAAAAAAGAGACCCAGTACTTC. It is translated as CASSPGLQKKETQYF.

This sequence joins TRBV27 and TRBJ1-5; D remains ambiguous. This CDR3 is 13 amino acids long. V dropped 3 bases and J dropped 5 bases, with 8 bases sitting between them. CDR1 and CDR2 from the germline V gene are MNHEY and SMNVEV (reference sequence). CDR3 loop: CASSFRIDQPQHF. Here the CDR3 DNA reads TGTGCCAGCAGTTTTCGCATCGATCAGCCCCAGCATTTT.

As regards this clone: At the DNA level, this CDR3 is encoded by other sequences in the same sample as well. The chain joins TRBV6-5 to TRBJ2-7, with no clear D. Germline V gene sequence: CDR1 MNHEY, CDR2 SVGAGI. This CDR3 has 13 residues. Trimming removed 2 bases from V and 2 bases from J, with 7 bases in between. CDR3 region: CASSYAGTYEQYF. In DNA form, the CDR3 reads TGTGCCAGCAGTTACGCCGGAACCTACGAGCAGTACTTC.

J is TRBJ1-2 and V is TRBV19; D gene uncertain. Germline-derived CDR1 and CDR2 are LNHDA and SQIVND (reference sequence). Trimming removed 2 bases from V and 4 bases from J, with 14 bases in between. This CDR3 contains 15 residues. CDR3 region: CASSIPGEGSYGYTF. CDR3 bases: TGTGCCAGTAGTATACCCGGGGAAGGGTCCTATGGCTACACCTTC.

The rearrangement joins TRBV11-2 to TRBJ2-7; 7 nucleotides line up with TRBD1. Germline-derived CDR1 and CDR2 are SGHAT and FQNNGV. The V segment lost 5 bases and the J segment 2 bases; nucleotides outside the gene matches: 15. There are 17 residues in the CDR3. CDR3 in amino acids: CASSPSVFRGTAYEQYF. DNA of the CDR3: TGTGCCAGCAGCCCTTCGGTCTTCAGGGGGACAGCCTACGAGCAGTACTTC.

The chain carries TRBV27 and TRBJ1-2; TRBD1 might be the D (5 bases). The CDR3 length is 18 residues. Germline V gene data show CDR1 as MNHEY and CDR2 as SMNVEV (reference sequence). Trimming shortened V by 0 bases and J by 0 bases, and 17 bases separated the two germline ends. The CDR3 coding sequence is TGTGCCAGCAGTTTATCAGGAATAGGGGCAGACTCTAACTATGGCTACACCTTC. Its protein product is CASSLSGIGADSNYGYTF.

V usage is TRBV7-9 and J usage is TRBJ2-2; unclear D gene. CDR3 length: 13 amino acids. V shed 4 bases and J shed 5 bases, with 8 bases lying between them. CDR1 is SEHNR, CDR2 FQNEAQ, per germline (reference sequence). DNA for the CDR3: TGTGCCAGCAGCTCCAAAATTACCGGGGAGCTGTTTTTT. It specifies CASSSKITGELFF.

The gene calls are TRBV6-1 and TRBJ2-2; D is unresolved. The CDR3 spans 15 residues. V lost 2 bases to trimming and J lost 1 base, with 8 bases between them. In germline, CDR1 is MNHNS, CDR2 SASEGT. In DNA, the CDR3 is TGTGCCAGCAGTGAAAGACGAGGGAACACCGGGGAGCTGTTTTTT. Translated, it gives CASSERRGNTGELFF.

This chain uses TRBV25-1 with TRBJ1-2, with D possibly being TRBD1 (6 bases). Trimming removed 4 bases from V and 8 bases from J, with 14 bases in between. Looked up from germline, CDR1 is MGHDK and CDR2 is SYGVNS. The CDR3 is made up of 13 amino acids. As DNA, the CDR3 is TGTGCCAGCAGTGTGGCAGGGGTCAAAGGCTACACCTTC. Translating gives CASSVAGVKGYTF.

The chain is built from TRBV11-3 and TRBJ2-1; 10 bases align to TRBD2. The length of the CDR3 is 15 residues. The germline gives CDR1 SGHNT, CDR2 YENEEA. The V gene end was trimmed by 4 bases and the J gene end by 4 bases; junction bases not matched to a gene: 4. The CDR3 loop reads CASSSGLAAYNEQFF. For the CDR3, the DNA is TGTGCCAGCAGCTCAGGACTAGCGGCTTACAATGAGCAGTTCTTC.

V and J are TRBV19 and TRBJ2-3, with TRBD2 matching over 13 bases. The CDR3 has 16 residues. Germline V lookup: CDR1 LNHDA, CDR2 SQIVND (reference sequence). The V gene end was trimmed by 4 bases and the J gene end by 1 base; junction bases not matched to a gene: 2. CDR3: CASSKLAGGRTDTQYF. CDR3 DNA sequence: TGTGCCAGTAGTAAACTAGCGGGGGGGCGCACAGATACGCAGTATTTT.

This clone was picked up a small number of times. This sequence joins TRBV5-4 and TRBJ1-1; weak D call: TRBD1 (5 bases). With 4 bases removed from V and 7 bases from J, the gap between germline ends came to 17 bases. This CDR3 is 14 amino acids long. Germline V lookup: CDR1 SGHNT, CDR2 YYREEE (reference sequence). The CDR3 reads CASSSGGPRIEAFF. The CDR3 DNA sequence: TGTGCCAGCAGCAGCGGGGGACCAAGGATTGAAGCTTTCTTT.